The source of this T cell receptor (beta chain) is a study of CD8 T cells in ankylosing spondylitis (dated by TCRdb to about 2017). Background for the entire study: The study profiled T cell receptor beta repertoires in healthy donors and ankylosing spondylitis patients to find disease-linked TCR variants. The whole study cohort included 90 to 120 healthy donors and 25 ankylosing spondylitis patients. Peripheral blood samples were taken, and synovial fluid was additionally collected from ankylosing spondylitis patients. Here is what the overall study found, with its caveats: According to the report, matched synovial fluid samples from ankylosing spondylitis patients were significantly enriched for the disease-linked clones. Blood from ankylosing spondylitis patients appeared to be characterized by a TCR beta motif made up of under ten highly homologous amino acid variants. The disease-linked clones showed a CD8+ phenotype and occurred at relatively low frequencies in peripheral blood. Some motif variants were previously reported in synovial fluid and blood of reactive arthritis patients, suggesting common disease-initiation mechanisms.

Instrument on record: Illumina HiSeq 2500. TCR beta libraries were prepared by quantitative 5'-RACE with molecular barcodes. The authors' analysis ran thus. A new computational method, built on a probabilistic model of VDJ rearrangement, was used to identify disease-linked TCR variants. The public reads were run again by TCRdb, first through fastp at Q25 and then through MiXCR, and only productive beta chains were kept. Identical CDR3 protein sequences are pooled into one entry, listed with their most common genes and DNA. Here the V and J calls rest on TCRdb's processing, not on the authors' analysis. In all, the sample holds about 270,000 distinct CDR3 sequences, and 30% to 40% of those were seen once. The biggest ten clones account for approximately 4.4% of the sample. This clonotype was found a few times. The antigen it recognizes is unknown. It has no much larger one-base neighbor in the sample; base qualities were not kept.

The CDR3 runs 14 amino acids, cysteine and phenylalanine included. The retained sequence is limited to the CDR3, 42 bases, with the frame set at the first base. CDR1 MNHNS and CDR2 SASEGT are derived from the germline V gene. The V and J ends are trimmed by 4 bases and 4 bases, leaving 13 bases between them. The sequence derives from a male donor with ankylosing spondylitis or in good health (not recorded which). The rearrangement combines TRBV6-1 with TRBJ2-5; the D gene is perhaps TRBD1 or TRBD2, as each covers 5 bases. The sample taken for sequencing was blood, either unsorted or a sorted T cell fraction (not recorded which). The nucleotide sequence is TGTGCCAGCAGTGCCTATGGGGGTGGAGAGACCCAGTACTTC. Translated, it reads CASSAYGGGETQYF.